This T cell receptor (beta chain) was sequenced for a study of blood T cell repertoires in COVID-19. In the original processing: Scientists estimated how many nucleated cells there were by amplifying reference gene primers. The data were produced by immunoSEQ multiplex PCR, yet TCRdb's version contains in-frame clones alone and is incomplete. Clone size and the V and J calls come from that table; the DNA yielded D and trimming. Of roughly 160,000 clones in the sample, 82% were seen once. Germline V gives CDR1 SEHNR, CDR2 FQNEAQ (reference sequence). Deletions cut 2 bases from V and 5 bases from J, with 10 bases between. The CDR3 sequence is 14 residues long.

The source is an elderly woman with active or convalescent COVID-19. Source material: peripheral blood. The rearrangement joins TRBV7-9 to TRBJ2-1; D might be TRBD2 (6 bases). CDR3 sequence reads: CASSLWRGNNEQFF. In DNA form, the CDR3 reads TGTGCCAGCAGCTTATGGCGGGGTAACAATGAGCAGTTCTTC. Supplemented by reference TRBV7-9 and TRBJ2-1, the full variable domain reads DTGVSQNPRHKITKRGQNVTFRCDPISEHNRLYWYRQTLGQGPEFLTYFQNEAQLEKSRLLSDRFSAERPKGSFSTLEIQRTEQGDSAMYLCASSLWRGNNEQFFGPGTRLTVL.